This T cell receptor beta chain derives from a study of T cell changes during pregnancy in multiple sclerosis. Only in-frame clones appear in the TCRdb table, and some are missing; sequencing was by immunoSEQ multiplex PCR. Seen here are 75,000 to 95,000 clones, over 85% observed once, and the top ten hold approximately 0.15%. Germline assignment: CDR1 LNHDA and CDR2 SQIVND (reference sequence). This CDR3 is 15 amino acids long. The trim removed 5 bases at V and 6 bases at J, leaving 9 bases unmatched. This chain uses TRBV19 with TRBJ2-7; 11 nucleotides agree with TRBD2. The input for sequencing was CD4+ T cells from peripheral blood mononuclear cells, taken after pregnancy. The origin of this receptor is a female donor with multiple sclerosis, enrolled in a pregnancy study. The CDR3 region is CASSLTGTSGREQYF. CDR3 DNA sequence: TGTGCCAGTAGTCTGACCGGGACTAGCGGACGCGAGCAGTACTTC.